These 9 T cell receptor beta chains were all obtained from the same sample, sequenced in a study of T cell repertoires in cytomegalovirus infection (dated by TCRdb to about 2019). The sequencer was an Illumina HiSeq 1500. TCRdb reprocessing: public reads trimmed at Q25 with fastp, clones called with MiXCR, in-frame beta chains kept. Identical CDR3 protein sequences are pooled into one entry, listed with their most common genes and DNA. The sample table records approximately 630,000 distinct CDR3 sequences; approximately 24% of these occur just once. Together, the top ten hold approximately 8.2% of the sample. Sequences were obtained from CD8+ T cells from PBMCs. Receptors originate from a human donor in good health (CMV status not recorded). Some clones in this sample may be carry-over from other donors' samples.

This chain uses TRBV28 with TRBJ2-7; possibly TRBD1 for D (6 bases). Germline V lookup: CDR1 MDHEN, CDR2 SYDVKM. Trimming cost V 5 bases and J 1 base, with 12 bases left between them. The CDR3 is 14 amino acids. This CDR3 reads CASSTWTDSYEQYV. DNA for the CDR3: TGTGCCAGCAGTACTTGGACAGATTCCTACGAGCAGTACGTC.

This clonotype was counted at least ten times. The gene calls are TRBV4-1 and TRBJ2-1; TRBD2 aligns across 14 bases. This CDR3 region has 19 residues. CDR1 and CDR2 (germline): MGHRA, YSYEKL. With 0 bases clipped from V and 4 bases from J, the junction kept 8 bases outside the gene matches. As DNA, the CDR3 is TGCGCCAGCAGCCAAGAACCGGGACTAGCGGGGGAGATATACAATGAGCAGTTCTTC. Translation: CASSQEPGLAGEIYNEQFF.

V and J are TRBV29-1 and TRBJ2-5; no firm D call. The CDR3 spans 13 residues. Between the trimmed V and J ends, which lost 3 bases and 0 bases, there was a span of 8 bases. Germline V lookup: CDR1 SQVTM, CDR2 ANQGSEA. CDR3 residues: CSVEGANQETQYF. CDR3 coding DNA: TGCAGCGTTGAGGGCGCGAACCAAGAGACCCAGTACTTC.

This clonotype was counted ten times or more. V gene TRBV7-2 combines with J gene TRBJ2-7, with 10 bases aligning to TRBD2. The CDR3 covers 18 residues. CDR1 and CDR2 from the germline V gene are SGHTA and FQGNSA. V dropped 2 bases and J dropped 4; count of bases not matched to a gene: 14. Here the CDR3 DNA reads TGTGCCAGCAGCTTACCTTCAACTAGCGGGGACTCGGGGTACGAGCAGTACTTC. Residues: CASSLPSTSGDSGYEQYF.

This clonotype appeared a few times. The V and J genes are TRBV2 and TRBJ2-3; possibly TRBD1 for D (6 bases). The CDR3 runs to 13 residues. V was pared by 11 bases and J by 4 bases, with 16 bases between. Germline V gives CDR1 SNHLY, CDR2 FYNNEI. The CDR3 protein is CAVQTGNPDTQYF. DNA of the CDR3: TGTGCCGTACAAACAGGGAATCCAGATACGCAGTATTTT.

This clonotype was detected only a few times. The chain employs TRBV7-2 and TRBJ2-3; D not certain. CDR3 length equals 16 residues. Germline CDR1 is SGHTA and CDR2 is FQGNSA. The germline V and J ends were trimmed by 5 bases and 2 bases, with 17 bases remaining between them. CDR3 in amino acids: CASSPRWVPDTDTQYF. CDR3 DNA sequence: TGTGCCAGCAGCCCGAGGTGGGTACCGGACACAGATACGCAGTATTTT.

This clonotype has at least ten counts. The rearrangement uses TRBV20-1 and TRBJ2-7; D uncertain. Trimming removed 0 bases from V and 2 bases from J, with 8 bases in between. The length of the CDR3 is 13 residues. Germline CDR1 reads DFQATT; CDR2 reads SNEGSKA (reference sequence). Here the CDR3 DNA reads TGCAGTGCTAGAGATAAGGTGACCTACGAGCAGTACGTC. Translated, it gives CSARDKVTYEQYV.

This clonotype was detected ten times or more. The chain carries TRBV28 and TRBJ2-7; D is unclear. The CDR3 contains 12 residues. V was clipped by 6 bases and J by 1 base, with 7 bases between them. CDR1 MDHEN and CDR2 SYDVKM come from the germline V gene. CDR3 sequence (DNA): TGTGCCAGCAGCCATTATTCCTACGAGCAGTACGTC. This encodes CASSHYSYEQYV.

The chain carries TRBV4-1 and TRBJ2-1; 12 bases are a match to TRBD2. Germline lookup yields CDR1 MGHRA and CDR2 YSYEKL. The CDR3 consists of 16 residues. V shed 4 bases and J 7 bases; nucleotides not matched to a gene: 8. The CDR3 nucleotides are TGCGCCAGCAGCCCTAGGACTAGCGGGGCATCTAATGAGCAGTTCTTC. Residues: CASSPRTSGASNEQFF.